The next 22 T cell receptor beta chains were all read from a single sample in a study of CXCR3-negative and CXCR3-positive naive CD8 T cells. Study-wide results and limits: Hydrophobicity of TRB CDR3s was greater in CXCR3-positive naive cells than in CXCR3-negative naive cells.

The study made its TRB cDNA libraries by 5' RACE, adding UMI labels. TCRdb reanalyzed the 5' RACE reads, giving one entry per CDR3 protein sequence and no DNA. The data include approximately 100,000 distinct CDR3 sequences; the top ten clones carry 0.36%. Their target antigens are unknown. The sample comprised naive CXCR3+ CD8+ T cells from blood. This sample's subset: CD45RO-CCR7+CD27+CD95- naive CD8+ T cells expressing CXCR3 (TNR3+). The receptors derive from a human donor in good health. Some clones in this sample may be carry-over from other donors' samples.

The V call is TRBV4-1, the J call TRBJ2-2; checking the TCRdb D call of TRBD2 is not possible without DNA. The CDR3 runs to 16 residues. CDR1 and CDR2 from the germline V gene are MGHRA and YSYEKL. CDR3 protein: CASSLRGASNTGELFF.

The rearrangement links TRBV11-1 to TRBJ2-7; without DNA, the TCRdb call of TRBD1 cannot be checked. CDR1 SGHAT and CDR2 FQDESV come from the germline V gene (reference sequence). There are 16 residues in the CDR3. The CDR3 sequence is CASSPRTTGIIYEQYF.

The gene calls are TRBV29-1 and TRBJ2-3; TCRdb outputs TRBD1, but without DNA this stays unchecked. The CDR3 covers 13 residues. The V gene's germline CDR1 is SQVTM and CDR2 ANQGSEA. The CDR3 loop is CSVPGTGGHTQYF.

CDR3 sequence: CSAPPLSGAHNEQFF. The chain employs TRBV29-1 and TRBJ2-1; the TCRdb D gene call, TRBD2, has no DNA to confirm it. Germline lookup yields CDR1 SQVTM and CDR2 ANQGSEA. CDR3 length: 15 amino acids.

The rearrangement links TRBV4-3 to TRBJ2-5; TCRdb outputs TRBD1, but without DNA this stays unchecked. The CDR3 extends over 17 amino acids. Germline V gene sequence: CDR1 LGHNA, CDR2 YSLEER. The chain's CDR3 is CASSHLTGSGFGETQYF.

The rearrangement joins TRBV9 to TRBJ2-1; the D gene TCRdb calls, TRBD1, cannot be checked with no DNA. CDR1 is SGDLS, CDR2 YYNGEE, per germline. CDR3 length: 14 residues. CDR3 region: CASSVPSGGGEQFF.

The chain couples TRBV6-5 to TRBJ2-5. CDR3 size: 16 residues. Germline assignment: CDR1 MNHEY and CDR2 SVGAGI. The CDR3 protein is CASRDDLLGVQETQYF.

This chain uses TRBV29-1 with TRBJ2-3. Per the germline V gene, CDR1 is SQVTM and CDR2 is ANQGSEA. The CDR3 spans 15 residues. The CDR3 reads CSVEVPRNQPDTQYF.

The chain links TRBV14 to TRBJ1-5. This CDR3 has 12 residues. CDR1 and CDR2 from the germline V gene are SGHDN and FVKESK. This CDR3 reads CASSQDSQPQHF.

This rearrangement joins TRBV5-1 to TRBJ2-7. Germline CDR1 SGHRS, CDR2 YFSETQ. The CDR3 is 14 amino acids. The CDR3 protein is CASSLEGQTYEQYF.

The chain carries TRBV5-6 and TRBJ1-4; the D call of TRBD1 rests on TCRdb alone, since no DNA is present to check it. Germline V lookup: CDR1 SGHDT, CDR2 YYEEEE. This CDR3 comprises 15 residues. The CDR3: CASSIGQGDFEKLFF.

The V gene is TRBV12-3 or TRBV12-4, the J gene TRBJ2-5; no DNA is available, so the TRBD1 call from TCRdb remains unchecked. CDR3 length: 14 residues. CDR3 residues: CASSFAGGRETQYF.

The chain is built from TRBV27 and TRBJ2-7; checking the TCRdb D call of TRBD1 is not possible without DNA. Germline V CDR1 and CDR2: MNHEY, SMNVEV (reference sequence). This CDR3 region has 14 residues. CDR3: CASSVSGGLAEQYF.

CDR3 amino acids: CAWSVTGAEQYF. This chain links TRBV30 with TRBJ2-7; no DNA is available, so the TRBD1 call from TCRdb remains unchecked. This CDR3 is built from 12 residues. Germline V CDR1 and CDR2: GTSNPN, SVGIG (reference sequence).

The CDR3 protein is CASSVVEVEDTQYF. V and J are TRBV9 and TRBJ2-3. CDR3 length: 14 residues. Germline CDR1 is SGDLS and CDR2 is YYNGEE.

The V and J genes are TRBV4-1 and TRBJ1-2; TCRdb selects TRBD1, and the lack of DNA leaves this call unchecked. Per germline, CDR1 MGHRA and CDR2 YSYEKL. This CDR3 has 16 residues. CDR3 residues: CASSQTADARGYGYTF.

CDR3 in amino acids: CASSWEGQGSSYEQYF. The V call is TRBV5-4, the J call TRBJ2-7; TCRdb's D call of TRBD1 is untestable without DNA. This CDR3 has 16 residues. Germline CDR1 is SGHNT and CDR2 is YYREEE (reference sequence).

The chain employs TRBV7-9 and TRBJ2-3. This CDR3 has 14 amino acids. From germline, CDR1 is SEHNR and CDR2 FQNEAQ (reference sequence). CDR3 region: CASSFPTAMDTQYF.

V gene TRBV29-1 combines with J gene TRBJ2-7; the D gene TCRdb calls, TRBD2, cannot be checked with no DNA. Germline CDR1 is SQVTM and CDR2 is ANQGSEA. The CDR3 is made up of 14 amino acids. The chain's CDR3 is CSVELLAQGNEQYF.

The V call is TRBV11-2, the J call TRBJ2-1; TCRdb lists TRBD1, though no DNA is available to test this call. Germline V gene sequence: CDR1 SGHAT, CDR2 FQNNGV. This CDR3 region has 16 residues. The CDR3 sequence: CASSLVWAGVGNEQFF.

The chain joins TRBV6-1 to TRBJ1-1. CDR1 is MNHNS and CDR2 is SASEGT in the germline V gene. This CDR3 is 13 amino acids long. Here the CDR3 reads CASSPDPTTEAFF.

The V call is TRBV20-1, the J call TRBJ2-7. Germline V CDR1 and CDR2: DFQATT, SNEGSKA (reference sequence). The CDR3 is 13 amino acids. CDR3 sequence reads: CSARQRSFYEQYF.